This TCR beta chain was sequenced during a study of control samples from healthy donors and cancer patients. Generated by immunoSEQ multiplex PCR, the TCRdb table keeps only in-frame clones and is missing some. Of some 70,000 clones listed, under 85% are singletons. The CDR3 is 14 residues long. CDR1 SGHTA and CDR2 FQGNSA come from the germline V gene. V lost 3 bases and J 3 bases, leaving 11 bases between the germline ends. The chain uses TRBV7-2 and TRBJ2-5, with TRBD2 as a possible D gene (6 bases). What was sequenced was blood. This sequence was found in a man aged 60 to 69 in good health. Here the CDR3 reads CASSFSSGKETQYF. The CDR3 DNA reads TGTGCCAGCAGCTTTAGTAGCGGCAAAGAGACCCAGTACTTC.